Listed below are T cell receptor beta chains from one sample, sequenced in a study of cytomegalovirus exposure and HLA in healthy donors. Repertoires were generated with immunoSEQ multiplex PCR, while TCRdb's copy carries only in-frame clones and drops some. The sample records 150,000 or so clones, approximately 82% being singletons. The specimen sequenced was PBMCs. The receptors stem from a man aged 25 to 40 in good health and CMV-seropositive. Each CDR3 is given with its conserved first and last residue. Fields, in order: J gene, CDR3 length, D gene, clone size, V gene, CDR3 protein, CDR3 DNA. A D gene is named only where the DNA matches it firmly. Clone size appears in some rows only: once, few, many, or a class for an expanded clone.

j_call: TRBJ2-5; cdr3_length: 15; d_call: TRBD1; clone_size: -; v_call: TRBV11-2; cdr3_aa: CASSFRTGLGETQYF; cdr3_nt: TGTGCCAGCAGCTTCAGGACAGGGCTAGGAGAGACCCAGTACTTC
j_call: TRBJ2-7; cdr3_length: 15; d_call: TRBD1; clone_size: once; v_call: TRBV18; cdr3_aa: CASSPRQGASYEQYF; cdr3_nt: TGTGCCAGCTCACCAAGGCAGGGGGCCTCCTACGAGCAGTACTTC
j_call: TRBJ2-7; cdr3_length: 15; d_call: -; clone_size: -; v_call: TRBV6-5; cdr3_aa: CASSYSFRGAYEQYF; cdr3_nt: TGTGCCAGCAGTTACTCTTTCAGGGGGGCCTACGAGCAGTACTTC
j_call: TRBJ2-2; cdr3_length: 15; d_call: TRBD1; clone_size: -; v_call: TRBV7-9; cdr3_aa: CSSSLGTGNTGELFF; cdr3_nt: TGTTCCAGCAGCTTAGGGACAGGAAACACCGGGGAGCTGTTTTTT
j_call: TRBJ2-7; cdr3_length: 13; d_call: TRBD1; clone_size: -; v_call: TRBV28; cdr3_aa: CASGGQGTYEQYF; cdr3_nt: TGTGCCAGTGGTGGACAGGGAACCTACGAGCAGTACTTC
j_call: TRBJ2-7; cdr3_length: 13; d_call: TRBD1; clone_size: -; v_call: TRBV18; cdr3_aa: CASSGQGPGEQYF; cdr3_nt: TGTGCCAGCTCAGGACAGGGTCCGGGTGAGCAGTACTTC
j_call: TRBJ1-6; cdr3_length: 14; d_call: -; clone_size: few; v_call: TRBV7-9; cdr3_aa: CASSKRQSNSPLHF; cdr3_nt: TGTGCCAGCAGCAAGAGACAGTCTAATTCACCCCTCCACTTT
j_call: TRBJ1-1; cdr3_length: 15; d_call: -; clone_size: -; v_call: TRBV2; cdr3_aa: CASKEGLWALSEAFF; cdr3_nt: TGTGCCAGCAAGGAGGGTCTCTGGGCCCTTAGCGAAGCTTTCTTT
j_call: TRBJ1-2; cdr3_length: 13; d_call: -; clone_size: -; v_call: TRBV28; cdr3_aa: CASSLRGTYGYTF; cdr3_nt: TGTGCCAGCAGTTTAAGGGGAACCTATGGCTACACCTTC
j_call: TRBJ2-7; cdr3_length: 15; d_call: TRBD2; clone_size: -; v_call: TRBV5-1; cdr3_aa: CASSLQTSGYHEQYF; cdr3_nt: TGCGCCAGCAGCTTACAGACTAGCGGGTACCACGAGCAGTACTTC
j_call: TRBJ2-3; cdr3_length: 17; d_call: -; clone_size: -; v_call: TRBV5-4; cdr3_aa: CASSSWARSGGTDTQYF; cdr3_nt: TGTGCCAGCAGCTCCTGGGCTCGTAGCGGAGGCACAGATACGCAGTATTTT
j_call: TRBJ1-2; cdr3_length: 13; d_call: -; clone_size: -; v_call: TRBV9; cdr3_aa: CASSVETDYGYTF; cdr3_nt: TGTGCCAGCAGCGTAGAAACAGATTATGGCTACACCTTC
j_call: TRBJ2-1; cdr3_length: 16; d_call: -; clone_size: few; v_call: TRBV19; cdr3_aa: CASSLMSGAPYNEQFF; cdr3_nt: TGTGCCAGTAGTTTGATGAGCGGAGCGCCCTACAATGAGCAGTTCTTC
j_call: TRBJ2-1; cdr3_length: 14; d_call: -; clone_size: -; v_call: TRBV7-9; cdr3_aa: CASSFRVSYNEQFF; cdr3_nt: TGTGCCAGCAGCTTCAGGGTTTCCTACAATGAGCAGTTCTTC
j_call: TRBJ2-3; cdr3_length: 16; d_call: -; clone_size: once; v_call: TRBV6-5; cdr3_aa: CASSYLRGAYTDTQYF; cdr3_nt: TGTGCCAGCAGTTACCTACGGGGGGCTTACACAGATACGCAGTATTTT
j_call: TRBJ2-3; cdr3_length: 15; d_call: TRBD2; clone_size: -; v_call: TRBV28; cdr3_aa: CASSLPAGSTDTQYF; cdr3_nt: TGTGCCAGCAGTTTACCAGCGGGGAGCACAGATACGCAGTATTTT
j_call: TRBJ1-1; cdr3_length: 15; d_call: -; clone_size: few; v_call: TRBV6-6; cdr3_aa: CASRNHRTGGTEAFF; cdr3_nt: TGTGCCAGCAGGAACCACCGGACGGGGGGAACTGAAGCTTTCTTT
j_call: TRBJ1-5; cdr3_length: 15; d_call: TRBD1; clone_size: -; v_call: TRBV28; cdr3_aa: CASSTAGTGVQPQHF; cdr3_nt: TGTGCCAGCAGTACGGCCGGGACAGGGGTCCAGCCCCAGCATTTT
j_call: TRBJ1-2; cdr3_length: 11; d_call: TRBD1; clone_size: -; v_call: TRBV20-1; cdr3_aa: CSQGDNYGYTF; cdr3_nt: TGCAGCCAGGGGGATAACTATGGCTACACCTTC
j_call: TRBJ1-5; cdr3_length: 15; d_call: -; clone_size: -; v_call: TRBV6-1; cdr3_aa: CASSELGASNQPQHF; cdr3_nt: TGTGCCAGCAGTGAGCTGGGGGCTAGCAATCAGCCCCAGCATTTT
j_call: TRBJ2-4; cdr3_length: 16; d_call: -; clone_size: -; v_call: TRBV7-3; cdr3_aa: CASSAQAGLAKNIQYF; cdr3_nt: TGTGCCAGCAGCGCCCAGGCAGGGTTAGCCAAAAACATTCAGTACTTC
j_call: TRBJ2-1; cdr3_length: 11; d_call: TRBD1; clone_size: -; v_call: TRBV29-1; cdr3_aa: CSVATGGQQFF; cdr3_nt: TGCAGCGTTGCTACAGGGGGGCAGCAGTTCTTC
j_call: TRBJ1-1; cdr3_length: 19; d_call: -; clone_size: -; v_call: TRBV21-1; cdr3_aa: CASSKALSGREVYGTEAFF; cdr3_nt: TGTGCCAGCAGCAAAGCGCTGTCGGGAAGGGAGGTCTACGGCACTGAAGCTTTCTTT
j_call: TRBJ2-7; cdr3_length: 12; d_call: -; clone_size: -; v_call: TRBV30; cdr3_aa: CAWSMTDSEQYF; cdr3_nt: TGTGCCTGGAGTATGACAGATAGCGAGCAGTACTTC
j_call: TRBJ2-3; cdr3_length: 16; d_call: TRBD1; clone_size: -; v_call: TRBV5-1; cdr3_aa: CASSLGVRGIGDTQYF; cdr3_nt: TGCGCCAGCAGCTTGGGTGTCAGGGGGATTGGAGATACGCAGTATTTT
j_call: TRBJ1-3; cdr3_length: 14; d_call: TRBD1; clone_size: few; v_call: TRBV2; cdr3_aa: CASILQGPGNTIYF; cdr3_nt: TGTGCCAGCATTTTACAGGGGCCTGGAAACACCATATATTTT
j_call: TRBJ1-1; cdr3_length: 11; d_call: -; clone_size: -; v_call: TRBV11-3; cdr3_aa: CGWGVNTEAFF; cdr3_nt: TGTGGCTGGGGGGTCAACACTGAAGCTTTCTTT
j_call: TRBJ1-2; cdr3_length: 13; d_call: -; clone_size: -; v_call: TRBV6-5; cdr3_aa: CASSYSVGYGYTF; cdr3_nt: TGTGCCAGCAGTTACTCGGTCGGTTATGGCTACACCTTC
j_call: TRBJ2-7; cdr3_length: 17; d_call: -; clone_size: -; v_call: TRBV2; cdr3_aa: CASSELMVGGTSYEQYF; cdr3_nt: TGTGCCAGCAGTGAATTAATGGTTGGCGGGACTTCCTACGAGCAGTACTTC
j_call: TRBJ2-1; cdr3_length: 16; d_call: TRBD1; clone_size: once; v_call: TRBV6-6; cdr3_aa: CASSFPTGVDQGEQFF; cdr3_nt: TGTGCCAGCAGTTTTCCGACAGGGGTGGATCAGGGTGAGCAGTTCTTC
j_call: TRBJ2-7; cdr3_length: 14; d_call: TRBD1; clone_size: -; v_call: TRBV11-2; cdr3_aa: CASSLEDRAYEQYF; cdr3_nt: TGTGCCAGCAGCTTAGAAGACAGGGCTTACGAGCAGTACTTC
j_call: TRBJ2-2; cdr3_length: 16; d_call: -; clone_size: once; v_call: TRBV18; cdr3_aa: CASSPTQRANTGELFF; cdr3_nt: TGTGCCAGCTCACCGACGCAGAGGGCGAACACCGGGGAGCTGTTTTTT